Below are 27 T cell receptor beta chains sequenced from a single sample in a study of shared clonotypes between healthy human individuals (dated by TCRdb to 2020 to 2021). Library prep was done by the immunoSEQ multiplex PCR assay. Sourced from immuneACCESS, this table was stored by TCRdb with only in-frame sequences that have V and J called. A share of the clones is absent; for the studies checked, an unresolved V gene accounts for under half, and the remainder has no known explanation. The sample table records about 1.5 million clones; roughly 98% of these occur just once. Jointly, the top ten make up about 0.42% of the sample. The sample was naive CD4+ T cells sorted from blood. The cell subset or site label on this specimen signifies: CD45RA+ positively selected. The receptor set was obtained from a man aged 25 to 45 in good health.

The chain joins TRBV10-3 to TRBJ2-2; D possibly corresponds to TRBD1 (6 bases). In germline, CDR1 is ENHRY, CDR2 SYGVKD. The CDR3 covers 13 residues. Trimming took 10 bases from V and 4 from J, leaving 13 bases between them. The CDR3 spells CATTGSGTGELFF. CDR3 coding DNA: TGTGCCACCACAGGGAGCGGCACCGGGGAGCTGTTTTTT.

The CDR3 sequence: CASNRGRNTGELFF. CDR3 coding DNA: TGTGCCAGTAACAGGGGGCGGAACACCGGGGAGCTGTTTTTT. This chain links TRBV19 with TRBJ2-2; 9 bases line up with TRBD1. Germline values: CDR1 LNHDA, CDR2 SQIVND (reference sequence). V gave up 7 bases and J gave up 1 base; unmatched junction bases: 1. The CDR3 is made up of 14 amino acids.

The chain employs TRBV28 and TRBJ2-7; D not resolved. V gave up 6 bases and J gave up 0 bases, with 12 bases separating them. CDR1 MDHEN and CDR2 SYDVKM come from the germline V gene. The CDR3 extends over 14 amino acids. CDR3 region: CASSQAQDSYEQYF. The CDR3 DNA sequence: TGTGCCAGCAGCCAAGCCCAAGACTCCTACGAGCAGTACTTC.

The chain couples TRBV28 to TRBJ2-1, with D maybe TRBD1 (6 bases). Germline loops: CDR1 MDHEN, CDR2 SYDVKM. V was pared by 7 bases and J by 3 bases, with 16 bases between. This CDR3 has 15 residues. For the CDR3, the DNA is TGTGCCAGCAACTACTTGGGACAAAACTACAATGAGCAGTTCTTC. It translates to CASNYLGQNYNEQFF.

This clone was found once. The rearrangement joins TRBV18 to TRBJ2-3; the D is unclear. This CDR3 has 16 residues. The ends were cut back, 3 bases at V and 2 bases at J, with 15 bases in the middle. Germline-derived CDR1 and CDR2 are KGHSH and LQKENI. CDR3 nucleotide sequence: TGTGCCAGCTCACCCCTTCCGAAGCCCTCCACAGATACGCAGTATTTT. Translation gives CASSPLPKPSTDTQYF.

This clone was recorded only once. The chain has TRBV5-4 and TRBJ2-7, with D maybe TRBD2 (6 bases). The V end was cut by 1 base, the J end by 4 bases, with 9 bases between. This CDR3 has 13 residues. The germline V gene has CDR1 SGHNT and CDR2 YYREEE (reference sequence). In DNA form, the CDR3 reads TGTGCCAGCAGCTTGTACGGGAGATACGAGCAGTACTTC. Translation: CASSLYGRYEQYF.

The genes are TRBV5-1 and TRBJ2-6; 8 positions match TRBD2. The J segment lost 0 bases and the V segment lost 3 bases, leaving 8 bases of the junction unmatched. This CDR3 spans 18 amino acids. Germline CDR1 is SGHRS and CDR2 is YFSETQ. The CDR3 spells CASSSLAGGISGANVLTF. CDR3 bases: TGCGCCAGCAGCTCGCTGGCGGGAGGTATCTCTGGGGCCAACGTCCTGACTTTC.

The chain recombines TRBV27 with TRBJ1-5; TRBD1 might be the D (6 bases). Germline V lookup: CDR1 MNHEY, CDR2 SMNVEV (reference sequence). The CDR3 extends over 14 amino acids. V lost 4 bases and J 6 bases, leaving 13 bases between the germline ends. The CDR3 DNA reads TGTGCCAGCAGTTATGGGGGGCGTAGTCAGCCCCAGCATTTT. It translates to CASSYGGRSQPQHF.

This chain links TRBV11-2 with TRBJ2-1, with 9 bases that match TRBD2. Germline CDR1 and CDR2: SGHAT and FQNNGV. This CDR3 spans 17 amino acids. V gave up 4 bases and J gave up 0 bases; unmatched junction bases: 7. The CDR3 nucleotides are TGTGCCAGCAGCTCTAGGTTTAGCGGGAGCTCCTACAATGAGCAGTTCTTC. Translated: CASSSRFSGSSYNEQFF.

In this sample, this clone turned up once. This CDR3 reads CATCRGSDQPQHF. The CDR3 DNA reads as TGTGCCACATGTCGGGGTTCAGATCAGCCCCAGCATTTT. The chain is built from TRBV10-3 and TRBJ1-5; the D is unclear. From germline, CDR1 is ENHRY and CDR2 SYGVKD. The CDR3 has 13 residues. Deletions cut 10 bases from V and 5 bases from J, with 15 bases between.

This clone was recorded only once. The chain carries TRBV7-9 and TRBJ2-7; 7 positions match TRBD2. V shed 4 bases, J shed 0 bases, and the junction held 3 bases outside the gene matches. The CDR3 sequence is 14 residues long. In germline, CDR1 is SEHNR, CDR2 FQNEAQ (reference sequence). The CDR3 DNA is TGTGCCAGCAGCTCTAGCGGCAACTCCTACGAGCAGTACTTC. Translated: CASSSSGNSYEQYF.

V is TRBV5-1 and J is TRBJ2-7; D is undetermined. This CDR3 comprises 14 residues. Germline V gives CDR1 SGHRS, CDR2 YFSETQ. The V gene lost 0 bases and the J gene lost 0 bases, with 7 bases spanning the gap. The CDR3 DNA reads as TGCGCCAGCAGCTTGGTATTGAGCTCCTACGAGCAGTACTTC. It specifies CASSLVLSSYEQYF.

The V gene is TRBV5-5, the J gene TRBJ1-5; no definite D call. The CDR3 has 15 residues. Looked up from germline, CDR1 is SGHKS and CDR2 is YYEKEE (reference sequence). V dropped 2 bases and J dropped 5 bases, with 14 bases sitting between them. The CDR3 spells CASSFLTGPDQPQHF. Here the CDR3 DNA reads TGTGCCAGCAGCTTCCTAACCGGGCCCGATCAGCCCCAGCATTTT.

This chain links TRBV18 with TRBJ1-2; D gene ambiguous. The CDR3 is 12 residues long. Germline CDR1 and CDR2: KGHSH and LQKENI. The germline V and J ends were trimmed by 7 bases and 7 bases, with 13 bases remaining between them. The CDR3 reads CASYDTSFGYTF. The CDR3 DNA follows: TGTGCCAGCTACGACACCAGCTTTGGCTACACCTTC.

The chain combines TRBV28 with TRBJ1-5, with a possible D match to TRBD1 (6 bases). The CDR3 has 15 amino acids. V lost 5 bases and J lost 6, with 17 bases in between. CDR1 is MDHEN, CDR2 SYDVKM, per germline. CDR3 sequence: CASSLTGKGLQPQHF. CDR3 bases: TGTGCCAGCAGTCTCACAGGGAAGGGACTTCAGCCCCAGCATTTT.

The V gene is TRBV18, the J gene TRBJ2-2; D is unresolved. Germline V gene data show CDR1 as KGHSH and CDR2 as LQKENI. This CDR3 spans 16 amino acids. The V end was cut by 2 bases, the J end by 1 base, with 11 bases between. CDR3 residues: CASSPKRVGNTGELFF. The CDR3 coding sequence is TGTGCCAGCTCACCAAAGAGAGTGGGGAACACCGGGGAGCTGTTTTTT.

The genes are TRBV28 and TRBJ1-5; D perhaps matches TRBD1 (5 bases). Germline V gene sequence: CDR1 MDHEN, CDR2 SYDVKM. The CDR3 spans 12 residues. Trimming took 8 bases from V and 0 from J, leaving 5 bases between them. The CDR3 spells CASGTSNQPQHF. The CDR3 DNA reads TGTGCCAGCGGGACTAGCAATCAGCCCCAGCATTTT.

This clone occurred once. One end of the junction fails to match germline, which may point to a read error. Within the sample, other DNA sequences also encode this same CDR3. The rearrangement joins TRBV6-1 to TRBJ2-2, with D possibly matching TRBD2 (6 bases). Germline V gene lookup returns CDR1 MNHNS and CDR2 SASEGT. CDR3 size: 15 residues. The CDR3 reads CASSEGGRSTGELFF. CDR3 nucleotide sequence: TGTGCCAGCAGTGAAGGTGGGAGGAGCACCGGAGAGCTGTTTTTT.

V gene TRBV28 combines with J gene TRBJ2-5; D ambiguous. V was pared by 4 bases and J by 4 bases, with 16 bases between. CDR1 is MDHEN and CDR2 is SYDVKM in the germline V gene. The CDR3 runs to 15 residues. The CDR3: CASSSGTRVLETQYF. The CDR3 DNA follows: TGTGCCAGCAGTTCCGGCACCCGGGTGTTAGAGACCCAGTACTTC.

This chain joins TRBV14 and TRBJ2-7; 8 bases agree with TRBD2. Germline V lookup: CDR1 SGHDN, CDR2 FVKESK. V trimming: 1 base; J trimming: 7 bases; junction bases outside the gene matches: 12. The CDR3 contains 16 residues. Here the CDR3 DNA reads TGTGCCAGCAGCCAAGCCGGGGGGGGCGGGAGCCGGGAGCAGTACTTC. Translation: CASSQAGGGGSREQYF.

The chain joins TRBV7-9 to TRBJ1-3; D gene uncertain. Germline CDR1 and CDR2: SEHNR and FQNEAQ (reference sequence). V was shortened by 2 bases and J by 6 bases, with 11 bases between the two germline ends. This CDR3 has 14 residues. CDR3 bases: TGTGCCAGCAGCTTAATGCGGACTGAAAACACCATATATTTT. This sequence encodes CASSLMRTENTIYF.

The V and J genes are TRBV5-4 and TRBJ1-2; D not resolved. The germline V gene encodes CDR1 SGHNT and CDR2 YYREEE (reference sequence). This CDR3 is built from 15 residues. With 2 bases removed from V and 6 bases from J, the gap between germline ends came to 17 bases. The CDR3 loop is CASSFPTFNTNGYTF. CDR3 DNA: TGTGCCAGCAGCTTTCCTACCTTTAACACGAATGGCTACACCTTC.

The V call is TRBV2, the J call TRBJ1-1; no firm D call. The CDR3 loop spans 12 amino acids. The V gene's germline CDR1 is SNHLY and CDR2 FYNNEI. Trimming removed 7 bases from V and 4 bases from J, with 10 bases in between. The CDR3 sequence is CASIGMGTEAFF. The CDR3 region has the DNA TGTGCCAGCATCGGGATGGGCACTGAAGCTTTCTTT.

The CDR3 coding sequence is TGTGCCAGCAGCCTCGGGGCAAGCGGGACGAACACCGGGGAGCTGTTTTTT. Protein sequence: CASSLGASGTNTGELFF. The V gene is TRBV9, the J gene TRBJ2-2; 7 bases match TRBD2. CDR1 and CDR2 from the germline V gene are SGDLS and YYNGEE. The CDR3 length is 17 residues. The V gene end was trimmed by 4 bases and the J gene end by 0 bases; junction bases not matched to a gene: 9.

The rearrangement joins TRBV5-1 to TRBJ2-5; 8 bases match TRBD1. Germline V lookup: CDR1 SGHRS, CDR2 YFSETQ. The CDR3 is 15 amino acids. Trimming removed 0 bases from V and 3 bases from J; junction bases left unmatched: 4. The CDR3 region has the DNA TGCGCCAGCAGCTTGGGGACAGGGTGGGAAGAGACCCAGTACTTC. This gives the protein CASSLGTGWEETQYF.

J is TRBJ2-1 and V is TRBV5-4; possible D gene TRBD1, 6 bases. The CDR3 has 15 residues. Germline CDR1 and CDR2: SGHNT and YYREEE (reference sequence). Trimming shortened V by 1 base and J by 6 bases, and 14 bases separated the two germline ends. The CDR3 DNA reads as TGTGCCAGCAGCTTGAGGGGGATTAGATTCAATGAGCAGTTCTTC. Its translation is CASSLRGIRFNEQFF.

The J gene is TRBJ2-5, the V gene TRBV2; a weak D match, TRBD1 (6 bases). V was cut by 4 bases and J by 5 bases, with 14 bases left in between. CDR1 is SNHLY, CDR2 FYNNEI, per germline. The length of the CDR3 is 14 residues. The CDR3 bases are TGTGCCAGCAGTGCCAAAGACAGGAGGGAGACCCAGTACTTC. It specifies CASSAKDRRETQYF.